This TCR beta chain was retrieved from a study of vaccination and CD4 T cells after COVID-19. Background on the study: The convalescents were made up of six males and four females, two of whom were Hispanic.

This CDR3 has 15 amino acids. J lost 2 bases, V lost 7 bases, and 11 bases had no gene match. Germline CDR1 is MDHEN and CDR2 is SYDVKM. A single record per CDR3 protein comes from TCRdb applying MiXCR to the PCR reads. This table has about 20,000 distinct CDR3 sequences, about 60% appearing once. The sequencing here drew on CD4+ T cells from blood, taken before SARS-CoV-2 vaccination. This clonotype was sampled from a human donor who had recovered from COVID-19. The chain links TRBV28 to TRBJ2-7, with 7 positions matching TRBD2. The CDR3 reads CASNLPGRPTYEQYF. DNA for the CDR3: TGTGCCAGCAATCTCCCCGGGAGGCCCACCTACGAGCAGTACTTC.